The 18 T cell receptor beta chains below all came from one sample that was sequenced in a study of shared clonotypes between healthy human individuals. The assay was immunoSEQ multiplex PCR, and TCRdb's table has in-frame clones only and misses some. The sample includes about 2.1 million clones, around 93% of them seen just once. CD45RO negativity and positive selection for CCR7 defined naive CD8 cells, a population that excluded terminally differentiated effector memory CD45RA+ cells. The sample was naive CD8+ T cells from PBMCs. Every receptor here comes from a man aged 18-30 years in good health. Some clones in this sample may be carry-over from other donors' samples.

The chain combines TRBV27 with TRBJ2-2; no reliable D call. V lost 5 bases to trimming and J lost 8 bases, with 9 bases between them. CDR1 is MNHEY and CDR2 is SMNVEV in the germline V gene (reference sequence). This CDR3 region has 12 residues. The CDR3 DNA sequence: TGTGCCAGCAGTGCGTCCAGAGGGGAGCTGTTTTTT. It codes for CASSASRGELFF.

The chain recombines TRBV28 with TRBJ1-5; no firm D call. The germline gives CDR1 MDHEN, CDR2 SYDVKM. Trimming took 6 bases from V and 0 from J, leaving 15 bases between them. The CDR3 totals 16 residues. The CDR3 here is CASSSHGPYSNQPQHF. CDR3 nucleotide sequence: TGTGCCAGCAGCTCCCATGGGCCCTATAGCAATCAGCCCCAGCATTTT.

The V gene is TRBV7-8, the J gene TRBJ2-1; 7 bases line up with TRBD2. The V and J ends lost 4 bases and 0 bases, in that order; junction bases with no gene match: 6. CDR1 and CDR2 (germline): SGHVS, FQNEAQ. CDR3 size: 16 residues. For the CDR3, the DNA is TGTGCCAGCAGCTCGGGAGGAGGGCCCTCCTACAATGAGCAGTTCTTC. It is translated as CASSSGGGPSYNEQFF.

The genes are TRBV18 and TRBJ1-1; TRBD1 might be the D (5 bases). Germline V gives CDR1 KGHSH, CDR2 LQKENI. With 3 bases removed from V and 2 bases from J, the gap between germline ends came to 13 bases. The CDR3 runs to 15 residues. The CDR3 DNA reads TGTGCCAGCTCACCGACGGCAGGGATTAACACTGAAGCTTTCTTT. Translating gives CASSPTAGINTEAFF.

Regarding this clone: This specimen includes other DNA sequences encoding the same CDR3. This chain joins TRBV28 and TRBJ2-4, with D tentatively TRBD1 (6 bases). CDR1 and CDR2 (germline): MDHEN, SYDVKM. The CDR3 length is 14 residues. Trimming removed 1 base from V and 5 bases from J, with 9 bases in between. CDR3 sequence: CASSLSAGENIQYF. CDR3 bases: TGTGCCAGCAGTTTATCGGCAGGGGAAAACATTCAGTACTTC.

This sequence joins TRBV19 and TRBJ2-7; possible D gene TRBD1, 6 bases. Germline V gives CDR1 LNHDA, CDR2 SQIVND (reference sequence). The CDR3 is made up of 14 amino acids. Trimming removed 5 bases at V and 1 base at J, with 12 bases between. For the CDR3, the DNA is TGTGCCAGTAGTCCTTATAGGGGGTCCTACGAGCAGTACTTC. Encoded protein: CASSPYRGSYEQYF.

V is TRBV7-6 and J is TRBJ2-6; no firm D call. The V end was cut by 1 base, the J end by 0 bases, with 10 bases between. CDR1 and CDR2 (germline): SGHVS, FNYEAQ. The CDR3 covers 17 residues. In DNA form, the CDR3 reads TGTGCCAGCAGCTTAGGGCGGCTAAGCTCTGGGGCCAACGTCCTGACTTTC. Translated: CASSLGRLSSGANVLTF.

The V and J genes are TRBV5-1 and TRBJ1-4; TRBD1 agrees at 7 bases. The length of the CDR3 is 17 residues. V shed 0 bases, J shed 3 bases, and the junction held 8 bases outside the gene matches. Per the germline V gene, CDR1 is SGHRS and CDR2 is YFSETQ. DNA for the CDR3: TGCGCCAGCAGCTTGGCCGACAGGGTCTCATCTAATGAAAAACTGTTTTTT. It encodes CASSLADRVSSNEKLFF. Based on the CDR3 plus reference TRBV5-1 and TRBJ1-4, the full variable domain is KAGVTQTPRYLIKTRGQQVTLSCSPISGHRSVSWYQQTPGQGLQFLFEYFSETQRNKGNFPGRFSGRQFSNSRSEMNVSTLELGDSALYLCASSLADRVSSNEKLFFGSGTQLSVL.

The genes are TRBV13 and TRBJ2-1; TRBD2 matches 9 bases. The CDR3 is made up of 16 amino acids. Per germline, CDR1 PRHDT and CDR2 FYEKMQ (reference sequence). V was clipped by 3 bases and J by 6 bases; unmatched bases: 9. Here the CDR3 reads CASSFRGGRAANEQFF. In DNA, the CDR3 is TGTGCCAGCAGCTTTCGGGGCGGGAGGGCGGCCAATGAGCAGTTCTTC. Using reference TRBV13 and TRBJ2-1 for the parts outside the CDR3, the full variable domain is AAGVIQSPRHLIKEKRETATLKCYPIPRHDTVYWYQQGPGQDPQFLISFYEKMQSDKGSIPDRFSAQQFSDYHSELNMSSLELGDSALYFCASSFRGGRAANEQFFGPGTRLTVL.

The sample holds one count of this clone. The CDR3 region is CAPPRDERITGELFF. CDR3 in DNA: TGTGCCCCCCCGCGGGACGAGAGGATAACCGGGGAGCTGTTTTTT. This chain uses TRBV7-9 with TRBJ2-2; D is perhaps TRBD2 (6 bases). The germline V gene has CDR1 SEHNR and CDR2 FQNEAQ (reference sequence). Trimming removed 11 bases from V and 5 bases from J, with 21 bases in between. This CDR3 spans 15 amino acids.

The rearrangement uses TRBV30 and TRBJ1-1; TRBD1 might be the D (6 bases). This CDR3 has 18 residues. Germline V CDR1 and CDR2: GTSNPN, SVGIG (reference sequence). V was pared by 2 bases and J by 7 bases, with 29 bases between. The DNA for the CDR3 is TGTGCCTGGAGTCCTGGACAGACCGTGAACCGAGGGAAGATTGAAGCTTTCTTT. This translates into CAWSPGQTVNRGKIEAFF.

The chain links TRBV6-5 to TRBJ2-2; D not certain. V was cut by 0 bases and J by 7 bases, with 3 bases left in between. The CDR3 totals 12 residues. Germline assignment: CDR1 MNHEY and CDR2 SVGAGI. The CDR3 DNA reads as TGTGCCAGCAGTTACTCAAACGGGGAGCTGTTTTTT. It codes for CASSYSNGELFF.

The rearrangement uses TRBV5-6 and TRBJ2-7; 15 bases fit TRBD2. The germline V gene has CDR1 SGHDT and CDR2 YYEEEE. With V trimmed by 0 bases and J by 6 bases, 7 bases remained unmatched. CDR3 length: 17 residues. The CDR3, as DNA: TGTGCCAGCAGCTTGGGACCGGGACTAGCGGGAGGCTTCGAGCAGTACTTC. This gives the protein CASSLGPGLAGGFEQYF.

CDR3: CASSEWWQGPYEQYF. The CDR3, as DNA: TGTGCCAGCAGTGAATGGTGGCAGGGGCCCTACGAGCAGTACTTC. The J gene is TRBJ2-7, the V gene TRBV6-1, with a weak D call TRBD1 (6 bases). This CDR3 has 15 residues. The V and J ends lost 2 bases and 2 bases respectively, with 13 bases between them. Per the germline V gene, CDR1 is MNHNS and CDR2 is SASEGT.

This clone was detected only once. CDR3 in amino acids: CASSHTRGTGGEVGYGYTF. The CDR3 DNA is TGTGCCAGCAGCCACACCCGGGGGACAGGGGGCGAAGTAGGGTATGGCTACACCTTC. This chain uses TRBV7-9 with TRBJ1-2; 12 nucleotides align to TRBD1. CDR1 is SEHNR and CDR2 is FQNEAQ in the germline V gene (reference sequence). The CDR3 is 19 amino acids. The V segment lost 5 bases and the J segment 5 bases; nucleotides outside the gene matches: 18.

The chain carries TRBV5-4 and TRBJ2-1, with 12 bases fitting TRBD2. With 4 bases clipped from V and 0 bases from J, the junction kept 8 bases outside the gene matches. The CDR3 has 18 amino acids. Per germline, CDR1 SGHNT and CDR2 YYREEE (reference sequence). CDR3 coding DNA: TGTGCCAGCAGCGGCGGGACTAGCGGGCAGAGCTCCTACAATGAGCAGTTCTTC. Translated, it gives CASSGGTSGQSSYNEQFF.

The chain employs TRBV28 and TRBJ2-5; unclear D gene. This CDR3 region has 16 residues. Germline V lookup: CDR1 MDHEN, CDR2 SYDVKM. Trimming shortened V by 7 bases and J by 2 bases, and 20 bases separated the two germline ends. The CDR3 is CASTPFATYRQETQYF. CDR3 nucleotides: TGTGCCAGCACCCCTTTCGCAACGTACCGACAAGAGACCCAGTACTTC. Drawing the rest from reference TRBV28 and TRBJ2-5, the complete variable domain is DVKVTQSSRYLVKRTGEKVFLECVQDMDHENMFWYRQDPGLGLRLIYFSYDVKMKEKGDIPEGYSVSREKKERFSLILESASTNQTSMYLCASTPFATYRQETQYFGPGTRLLVL.

The chain is built from TRBV7-8 and TRBJ2-4; D is unresolved. CDR1 and CDR2 from the germline V gene are SGHVS and FQNEAQ. This CDR3 has 16 amino acids. V was shortened by 5 bases and J by 0 bases, with 14 bases between the two germline ends. The CDR3 protein is CASSTVQLLAKNIQYF. DNA for the CDR3: TGTGCCAGCAGCACAGTACAGCTACTAGCCAAAAACATTCAGTACTTC.